Each of the 17 T cell receptor beta chains below was sequenced from the same sample in a study of cytomegalovirus exposure and HLA in healthy donors. Researchers ran the PCR with 60 Vbeta and 13 Jbeta primers. Measured with immunoSEQ multiplex PCR; TCRdb has only the in-frame clones, and not every one. The sample has 90,000 or so clones; 55% to 75% are singletons. The sequencing input was PBMCs. The receptors were gathered from a woman between 18 and 29 years old in good health and CMV-seropositive.

This clone was seen once. The chain combines TRBV19 with TRBJ2-2, with D unresolved. Trimming took 7 bases from V and 7 from J, leaving 4 bases between them. Germline loops: CDR1 LNHDA, CDR2 SQIVND (reference sequence). CDR3 length: 10 residues. The CDR3 loop is CASIGGELFF. CDR3 DNA: TGTGCCAGTATCGGCGGGGAGCTGTTTTTT.

J is TRBJ1-1 and V is TRBV19; 8 bases line up with TRBD1. This CDR3 is built from 14 residues. Per germline, CDR1 LNHDA and CDR2 SQIVND (reference sequence). Trimming took 4 bases from V and 4 from J; bases not matched to a gene: 5. CDR3 DNA: TGTGCCAGTAGTAACCAGGGGGCGGTCACTGAAGCTTTCTTT. This sequence encodes CASSNQGAVTEAFF.

The chain employs TRBV11-3 and TRBJ1-1; the D is unclear. The V gene's germline CDR1 is SGHNT and CDR2 YENEEA. Trimming left V 0 bases short and J 0 bases short, with 5 bases between. The CDR3 consists of 14 residues. CDR3 region: CASSLDRVNTEAFF. CDR3 bases: TGTGCCAGCAGCTTAGACCGAGTGAACACTGAAGCTTTCTTT.

The chain has TRBV5-1 and TRBJ1-5, with a weak D call TRBD1 (6 bases). The V gene lost 5 bases and the J gene lost 5 bases, with 11 bases spanning the gap. Germline-derived CDR1 and CDR2 are SGHRS and YFSETQ. The CDR3 runs 13 residues. The chain's CDR3 is CASSPEGDQPQHF. Written as DNA, the CDR3 is TGCGCCAGCAGTCCCGAGGGGGATCAGCCCCAGCATTTT.

This sequence joins TRBV5-1 and TRBJ2-7; D gene uncertain. CDR3 length equals 14 residues. Trimming cost V 5 bases and J 6 bases, with 18 bases left between them. CDR1 SGHRS and CDR2 YFSETQ come from the germline V gene. The CDR3 DNA reads as TGCGCCAGCAGGGAGACCGCCTCTGAGGCCGAGCAGTACTTC. The encoded protein is CASRETASEAEQYF. The full variable domain, with the rest looked up from reference TRBV5-1 and TRBJ2-7, is KAGVTQTPRYLIKTRGQQVTLSCSPISGHRSVSWYQQTPGQGLQFLFEYFSETQRNKGNFPGRFSGRQFSNSRSEMNVSTLELGDSALYLCASRETASEAEQYFGPGTRLTVT.

This clone was recorded once. J is TRBJ2-1 and V is TRBV2, with D perhaps TRBD2 (6 bases). The germline V and J ends were trimmed by 4 bases and 0 bases, with 7 bases remaining between them. The CDR3 is 14 amino acids. CDR1 SNHLY and CDR2 FYNNEI come from the germline V gene. CDR3 in DNA: TGTGCCAGCAGTGGGGGGGACTCCTACAATGAGCAGTTCTTC. This translates into CASSGGDSYNEQFF.

The sample holds one count of this clone. The rearrangement joins TRBV13 to TRBJ1-6, with a tentative D call TRBD1 (6 bases). V lost 7 bases to trimming and J lost 10 bases, with 20 bases between them. The CDR3 spans 15 residues. Per the germline V gene, CDR1 is PRHDT and CDR2 is FYEKMQ (reference sequence). The CDR3 region is CASTLAGGLKSPLHF. The CDR3 DNA follows: TGTGCCAGCACCCTAGCGGGGGGGCTAAAATCACCCCTCCACTTT.

The chain is built from TRBV21-1 and TRBJ1-4; TRBD1 is taken as the D call from the table, unchecked against the DNA. TRBV21-1 is a known pseudogene. This CDR3 is built from 12 residues. This chain's CDR3 is CASSKWVGRLFF. The CDR3 bases are TGTGCCAGCAGCAAATGGGTGGGCCGACTGTTTTTT.

CDR3 amino acids: CASREGGGTDTQYF. In DNA form, the CDR3 reads TGTGCCAGCAGGGAGGGCGGGGGCACAGATACGCAGTATTTT. This chain uses TRBV7-9 with TRBJ2-3, with a weak D call TRBD2 (6 bases). The CDR3 extends over 14 amino acids. The ends were cut back, 6 bases at V and 1 base at J, with 11 bases in the middle. The germline V gene has CDR1 SEHNR and CDR2 FQNEAQ (reference sequence).

The rearrangement uses TRBV5-4 and TRBJ2-6; unclear D gene. The CDR3 consists of 15 residues. Per the germline V gene, CDR1 is SGHNT and CDR2 is YYREEE (reference sequence). V was shortened by 0 bases and J by 2 bases, with 6 bases between the two germline ends. CDR3 region: CASSLDRAGANVLTF. CDR3 sequence (DNA): TGTGCCAGCAGCTTGGACCGAGCTGGGGCCAACGTCCTGACTTTC.

This chain joins TRBV7-8 and TRBJ2-7; possibly TRBD1 for D (7 bases). This CDR3 has 16 amino acids. The ends were cut back, 1 base at V and 4 bases at J, with 17 bases in the middle. Germline V gene lookup returns CDR1 SGHVS and CDR2 FQNEAQ. The CDR3 DNA reads TGTGCCAGCAGCTTAGTCAGGGGGGCAGGCTTATACGAGCAGTACTTC. Translating gives CASSLVRGAGLYEQYF. Full variable domain (remainder filled in from reference TRBV7-8 and TRBJ2-7): GAGVSQSPRYKVAKRGQDVALRCDPISGHVSLFWYQQALGQGPEFLTYFQNEAQLDKSGLPSDRFFAERPEGSVSTLKIQRTQQEDSAVYLCASSLVRGAGLYEQYFGPGTRLTVT.

The gene calls are TRBV7-3 and TRBJ2-7; D is undetermined. V was trimmed by 7 bases and J by 5 bases, leaving 15 bases between them. Germline V lookup: CDR1 SGHTA, CDR2 FQGTGA. The CDR3 covers 13 residues. The CDR3 protein is CASTSQPGHEQYF. CDR3 coding DNA: TGTGCCAGCACCTCACAGCCAGGTCACGAGCAGTACTTC.

The chain recombines TRBV27 with TRBJ2-5; D may be TRBD2 (5 bases). The DNA end is a closer match to TRBJ2-7, so the J assignment may be wrong. Germline CDR1 and CDR2: MNHEY and SMNVEV (reference sequence). The CDR3 loop spans 13 amino acids. The CDR3 region is CASSSGVVYEQYF. Here the CDR3 DNA reads TGTGCCAGCAGTTCCGGGGTCGTCTACGAGCAGTACTTC.

This chain connects TRBV11-2 to TRBJ2-3, with 7 bases that match TRBD2. Germline values: CDR1 SGHAT, CDR2 FQNNGV. The CDR3 runs to 16 residues. V dropped 1 base and J dropped 2; count of bases not matched to a gene: 6. In DNA form, the CDR3 reads TGTGCCAGCAGCTTAGGGGGCGGGGGTTACACAGATACGCAGTATTTT. Protein: CASSLGGGGYTDTQYF.

This clone was counted between two and nine times. The J gene is TRBJ2-5, the V gene TRBV6-5, with 12 bases lining up with TRBD2. The DNA end is more similar to TRBJ2-7, so the J call may be wrong. The CDR3 totals 14 residues. Germline V gene lookup returns CDR1 MNHEY and CDR2 SVGAGI. In nucleotides, the CDR3 is TGTGCCAGCAGTCTGACTAGCGGGAGTTTCGAGCAGTACTTC. Amino acids: CASSLTSGSFEQYF.

The chain has TRBV27 and TRBJ2-5, with D tentatively TRBD1 (5 bases). Germline CDR1 is MNHEY and CDR2 is SMNVEV (reference sequence). CDR3 length: 15 amino acids. V shed 2 bases and J shed 3 bases, with 13 bases lying between them. The CDR3 DNA is TGTGCCAGCAGTTTAAGGGGCAGGGTGGAAGAGACCCAGTACTTC. Amino acid sequence: CASSLRGRVEETQYF.

V and J are TRBV6-5 and TRBJ2-2, with TRBD2 identical over 8 bases. V shed 6 bases, J shed 3 bases, and the junction held 6 bases outside the gene matches. The length of the CDR3 is 15 residues. Germline CDR1 reads MNHEY; CDR2 reads SVGAGI. CDR3 in DNA: TGTGCCAGCAGAATAATAGCGGGGCACACCGGGGAGCTGTTTTTT. Translating it yields CASRIIAGHTGELFF.